This T cell receptor beta chain was recovered during a study of cytomegalovirus exposure and HLA in healthy donors. The study, taken as a whole, reports: One later analysis reportedly identified an Asian-associated ancestry cluster that showed fewer N-insertions than the roughly 670-donor mean.

Trimming at V came to 5 bases and at J to 4 bases, leaving 6 bases not matched to a gene. Germline V CDR1 and CDR2: SGHVS, FQNEAQ. The CDR3 consists of 17 residues. Of note for this clone: What it binds is unknown.

Primers: 60 Vbeta forward and 13 Jbeta reverse. Clones were read by immunoSEQ multiplex PCR, and TCRdb kept only the in-frame ones, dropping some. The sample has some 140,000 clones, 60% to 85% seen once. The sequence derives from a male donor in good health and CMV-seropositive. The sequencing input was PBMCs. The chain recombines TRBV7-8 with TRBJ2-1; 15 nucleotides match TRBD2. The CDR3 region has the DNA TGTGCCAGCAGCCCCCGGACTAGCGGGAGGGTATACAATGAGCAGTTCTTC. Translating gives CASSPRTSGRVYNEQFF.